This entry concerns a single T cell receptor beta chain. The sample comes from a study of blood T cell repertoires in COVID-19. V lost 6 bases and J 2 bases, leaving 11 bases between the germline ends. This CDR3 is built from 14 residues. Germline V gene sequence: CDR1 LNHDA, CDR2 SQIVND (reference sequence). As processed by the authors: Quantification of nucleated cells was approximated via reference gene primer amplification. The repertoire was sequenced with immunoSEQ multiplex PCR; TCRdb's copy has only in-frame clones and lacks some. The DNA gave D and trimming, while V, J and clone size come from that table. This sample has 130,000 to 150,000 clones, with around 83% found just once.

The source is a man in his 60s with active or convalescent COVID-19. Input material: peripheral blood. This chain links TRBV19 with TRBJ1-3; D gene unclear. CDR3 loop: CASSPGGPGNTIYF. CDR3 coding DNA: TGTGCCAGTAGCCCGGGTGGCCCTGGAAACACCATATATTTT.